Included here is one T cell receptor (beta chain) sequence, with context. These data originate in a study of blood T cell repertoires in COVID-19. Method: immunoSEQ multiplex PCR; TCRdb's copy keeps in-frame clones and lacks some. The sample carries over 200,000 clones, more than 65% recorded once. From germline, CDR1 is SGHVS and CDR2 FQNEAQ. V was pared by 6 bases and J by 7 bases, with 8 bases of the junction left unmatched. This CDR3 is 15 amino acids long. This TCR derives from a man aged 35 to 55 who had recovered from COVID-19. The J gene is TRBJ2-3, the V gene TRBV7-8; 12 bases map to TRBD2. Sequencing used peripheral blood. The CDR3 spells CASRSSGGAPYTQYF. The CDR3 DNA sequence: TGTGCCAGCAGATCTAGCGGGGGGGCCCCCTATACGCAGTATTTT.